These 25 T cell receptor beta chains were all obtained from the same sample, sequenced in a study of technical replicates of blood from a few donors. Here immunoSEQ multiplex PCR was the method, and the copy in TCRdb shows in-frame clones only, minus some. The table has roughly 70,000 clones, 90% to 95% seen once. The sample taken for sequencing was PBMCs. These receptors all stem from a human donor in good health. Some clones in this sample may be carry-over from other donors' samples.

V is TRBV7-3 and J is TRBJ1-2; the D is unclear. The CDR3 loop spans 13 amino acids. Trimming cost V 4 bases and J 6 bases, with 12 bases left between them. CDR1 and CDR2 from the germline V gene are SGHTA and FQGTGA. The CDR3 DNA reads TGTGCCAGCAGCTCCGGGTTAGGCGATGGCTACACCTTC. It is translated as CASSSGLGDGYTF.

This clone was counted between two and nine times. The gene calls are TRBV5-4 and TRBJ2-7; 7 nucleotides line up with TRBD2. CDR1 and CDR2 (germline): SGHNT, YYREEE (reference sequence). V was clipped by 5 bases and J by 2 bases; unmatched bases: 10. CDR3 size: 15 residues. DNA of the CDR3: TGTGCCAGCAGTGTGGTAGGGAGCGGGACCTACGAGCAGTACTTC. Translation: CASSVVGSGTYEQYF.

The V call is TRBV10-3, the J call TRBJ2-1; 11 bases are shared with TRBD2. Germline V CDR1 and CDR2: ENHRY, SYGVKD. There are 18 residues in the CDR3. V trimming: 6 bases; J trimming: 0 bases; junction bases outside the gene matches: 10. The CDR3, as DNA: TGTGCCATCAGCCCCCGTAGCGGGGGGGGGAACTCCTACAATGAGCAGTTCTTC. Translation: CAISPRSGGGNSYNEQFF.

This rearrangement joins TRBV4-1 to TRBJ1-2; 7 positions match TRBD1. The CDR3 sequence is 15 residues long. Trimming took 0 bases from V and 2 from J; bases not matched to a gene: 3. Germline loops: CDR1 MGHRA, CDR2 YSYEKL. In nucleotides, the CDR3 is TGCGCCAGCAGCCAAGATGAGACAGGGAACTATGGCTACACCTTC. It specifies CASSQDETGNYGYTF.

J is TRBJ2-5 and V is TRBV7-9; 9 nucleotides agree with TRBD2. Germline-derived CDR1 and CDR2 are SEHNR and FQNEAQ (reference sequence). This CDR3 is built from 15 residues. Trimming removed 2 bases from V and 5 bases from J; junction bases left unmatched: 6. The CDR3: CASSLLAGEAETQYF. The CDR3 DNA follows: TGTGCCAGCAGCTTATTAGCGGGAGAAGCGGAGACCCAGTACTTC.

The chain has TRBV11-2 and TRBJ2-2; D perhaps matches TRBD2 (5 bases). This CDR3 region has 15 residues. CDR1 is SGHAT and CDR2 is FQNNGV in the germline V gene. The ends were cut back, 1 base at V and 5 bases at J, with 11 bases in the middle. Here the CDR3 reads CASSLAGFVTGELFF. The CDR3 region has the DNA TGTGCCAGCAGCTTAGCGGGATTTGTAACCGGGGAGCTGTTTTTT.

V is TRBV10-3 and J is TRBJ2-6; 8 bases fit TRBD1. This CDR3 spans 15 amino acids. Trimming took 10 bases from V and 1 from J; bases not matched to a gene: 6. From germline, CDR1 is ENHRY and CDR2 SYGVKD. The CDR3 nucleotides are TGTGCCAAAGACAGGGGCCTATCTGGGGCCAACGTCCTGACTTTC. It specifies CAKDRGLSGANVLTF.

The chain joins TRBV6-1 to TRBJ1-4, with 9 bases aligning to TRBD1. This CDR3 region has 14 residues. Trimming took 5 bases from V and 6 from J; bases not matched to a gene: 4. Germline V lookup: CDR1 MNHNS, CDR2 SASEGT. The CDR3 region is CASSLGTGYEKLFF. The DNA of the CDR3 is TGTGCCAGCAGTCTCGGGACAGGGTATGAAAAACTGTTTTTT.

Remarks on this clone: The same CDR3 also results from other DNA sequences found in this sample. The chain is built from TRBV7-3 and TRBJ2-1, with TRBD1 matching over 7 bases. V was pared by 5 bases and J by 7 bases, with 2 bases of the junction left unmatched. The length of the CDR3 is 12 residues. Germline CDR1 and CDR2: SGHTA and FQGTGA. The CDR3 region is CASSLRGNEQFF. CDR3 DNA: TGTGCCAGCAGCCTCAGGGGGAATGAGCAGTTCTTC.

The chain joins TRBV6-6 to TRBJ2-7; TRBD1 matches at 9 bases. The CDR3 loop spans 14 amino acids. Per germline, CDR1 MNHNY and CDR2 SVGAGI (reference sequence). After removal of 2 bases from V and 3 bases from J, the junction contained 2 bases not matched to a gene. In DNA, the CDR3 is TGTGCCAGCAGTTACGCGGGACAGGGCTACGAGCAGTACTTC. Translation gives CASSYAGQGYEQYF.

The genes are TRBV30 and TRBJ2-1; TRBD2 matches 7 bases. The ends lost 3 bases at V and 7 bases at J; junction bases unmatched: 21. Germline loops: CDR1 GTSNPN, CDR2 SVGIG (reference sequence). This CDR3 region has 18 residues. This CDR3 is CAWSDRGGSSVKANEQFF. CDR3 in DNA: TGTGCCTGGAGCGACCGAGGCGGGAGCTCTGTCAAAGCTAATGAGCAGTTCTTC. Combining the CDR3 with reference TRBV30 and TRBJ2-1 gives the whole variable domain SQTIHQWPATLVQPVGSPLSLECTVEGTSNPNLYWYRQAAGRGLQLLFYSVGIGQISSEVPQNLSASRPQDRQFILSSKKLLLSDSGFYLCAWSDRGGSSVKANEQFFGPGTRLTVL.

V is TRBV19 and J is TRBJ2-1, with D possibly TRBD2 on 7 matching bases. Germline V gene data show CDR1 as LNHDA and CDR2 as SQIVND (reference sequence). The V and J ends lost 5 bases and 15 bases respectively, with 26 bases between them. The CDR3 consists of 15 residues. The CDR3 DNA sequence: TGTGCCAGTAGTCAGGGGTCTAGCGGTAAAGGGGGAATGTTCTTC. It encodes CASSQGSSGKGGMFF.

The chain has TRBV7-2 and TRBJ1-5; the D gene is possibly TRBD1 (5 bases). In germline, CDR1 is SGHTA, CDR2 FQGNSA. Trimming stripped 0 bases from V and 4 bases from J, with 10 bases between. The CDR3 totals 15 residues. The CDR3 protein is CASSLAGGSNQPQHF. For the CDR3, the DNA is TGTGCCAGCAGCTTAGCGGGGGGTTCAAATCAGCCCCAGCATTTT. Based on the CDR3 plus reference TRBV7-2 and TRBJ1-5, the full variable domain is GAGVSQSPSNKVTEKGKDVELRCDPISGHTALYWYRQSLGQGLEFLIYFQGNSAPDKSGLPSDRFSAERTGGSVSTLTIQRTQQEDSAVYLCASSLAGGSNQPQHFGDGTRLSIL.

V and J are TRBV7-8 and TRBJ2-5; D call uncertain. This CDR3 spans 14 amino acids. V was shortened by 1 base and J by 2 bases, with 8 bases between the two germline ends. CDR1 is SGHVS, CDR2 FQNEAQ, per germline. As DNA, the CDR3 is TGTGCCAGCAGCTTAGGGTTTCGGCAAGAGACCCAGTACTTC. Translating gives CASSLGFRQETQYF.

The genes are TRBV5-1 and TRBJ1-1; maybe TRBD1 (5 bases). Germline assignment: CDR1 SGHRS and CDR2 YFSETQ. V gave up 4 bases and J gave up 3 bases, with 19 bases separating them. The CDR3 runs to 16 residues. CDR3 DNA: TGCGCCAGCAGCATGTGGGACCCAGGGAGGGACACTGAAGCTTTCTTT. Translating gives CASSMWDPGRDTEAFF.

This clone was seen a single time. For the CDR3, the DNA is TGTGCCAGCAGCCTGGGACAGTCCAATGAGCAGTTCTTC. Amino acid sequence: CASSLGQSNEQFF. The rearrangement joins TRBV7-3 to TRBJ2-1, with TRBD1 matching 7 bases. From germline, CDR1 is SGHTA and CDR2 FQGTGA. The CDR3 covers 13 residues. J gave up 6 bases and V 5 bases, and 4 bases lay outside the gene matches.

The rearrangement uses TRBV11-2 and TRBJ2-5; D is uncertain. Germline V gene lookup returns CDR1 SGHAT and CDR2 FQNNGV. CDR3 length: 13 amino acids. V was cut by 2 bases and J by 2 bases, with 6 bases left in between. The CDR3 region is CASSLWRQETQYF. In DNA form, the CDR3 reads TGTGCCAGCAGCTTATGGCGGCAAGAGACCCAGTACTTC.

The chain recombines TRBV5-1 with TRBJ2-5; D perhaps matches TRBD2 (6 bases). Trimming cost V 2 bases and J 4 bases, with 12 bases left between them. The germline V gene has CDR1 SGHRS and CDR2 YFSETQ. The CDR3 totals 14 residues. The CDR3 reads CASSLGLQVETQYF. As DNA, the CDR3 is TGCGCCAGCAGCTTAGGACTACAAGTAGAGACCCAGTACTTC.

The CDR3 sequence is CASRIAGGPDTQYF. The CDR3 nucleotides are TGTGCCAGCAGAATAGCGGGGGGTCCAGATACGCAGTATTTT. The chain is built from TRBV21-1 and TRBJ2-3; the table's TRBD2 call for D was not verified on the DNA. TRBV21-1 is described as a pseudogene. The CDR3 has 14 amino acids.

The chain combines TRBV7-9 with TRBJ2-3, with 8 nucleotides matching TRBD2. Germline CDR1 and CDR2: SEHNR and FQNEAQ (reference sequence). The V segment lost 5 bases and the J segment 4 bases; nucleotides outside the gene matches: 8. The CDR3 has 15 residues. This chain's CDR3 is CASSSRGGRADTQYF. In DNA, the CDR3 is TGTGCCAGCAGCAGCCGGGGGGGGAGAGCAGATACGCAGTATTTT. Combining the CDR3 with reference TRBV7-9 and TRBJ2-3 gives the whole variable domain DTGVSQNPRHKITKRGQNVTFRCDPISEHNRLYWYRQTLGQGPEFLTYFQNEAQLEKSRLLSDRFSAERPKGSFSTLEIQRTEQGDSAMYLCASSSRGGRADTQYFGPGTRLTVL.

V is TRBV27 and J is TRBJ2-7, with D possibly TRBD2 on 5 matching bases. Trimming cost V 2 bases and J 5 bases, with 10 bases left between them. The CDR3 spans 13 residues. The germline gives CDR1 MNHEY, CDR2 SMNVEV (reference sequence). CDR3 in amino acids: CASSLNGGDEQYF. The CDR3 DNA reads TGTGCCAGCAGTTTAAACGGAGGCGACGAGCAGTACTTC.

The CDR3 is CARKVAGTPNTEAFF. CDR3 coding DNA: TGTGCTCGGAAGGTTGCAGGAACGCCGAACACTGAAGCTTTCTTT. The chain combines TRBV30 with TRBJ1-1, with D unresolved. Germline CDR1 GTSNPN, CDR2 SVGIG (reference sequence). The CDR3 has 15 residues.

The chain joins TRBV2 to TRBJ1-2; 7 bases agree with TRBD1. This CDR3 comprises 14 residues. Germline V lookup: CDR1 SNHLY, CDR2 FYNNEI. The V segment lost 1 base and the J segment 7 bases; nucleotides outside the gene matches: 6. In DNA, the CDR3 is TGTGCCAGCAGTGAAGAGCAGGGGGTAGGTGGCTACACCTTC. Encoded protein: CASSEEQGVGGYTF. Filled out from reference TRBV2 and TRBJ1-2, the complete variable domain reads EPEVTQTPSHQVTQMGQEVILRCVPISNHLYFYWYRQILGQKVEFLVSFYNNEISEKSEIFDDQFSVERPDGSNFTLKIRSTKLEDSAMYFCASSEEQGVGGYTFGSGTRLTVV.

This chain links TRBV5-1 with TRBJ2-1; 10 positions match TRBD1. V dropped 1 base and J dropped 8; count of bases not matched to a gene: 9. The germline V gene encodes CDR1 SGHRS and CDR2 YFSETQ. The CDR3 length is 16 residues. The CDR3 sequence: CASSLTARTGGDEQFF. The CDR3 region has the DNA TGCGCCAGCAGCTTGACTGCCCGGACAGGGGGTGATGAGCAGTTCTTC.

This chain connects TRBV15 to TRBJ2-5, with TRBD2 matching over 7 bases. This CDR3 spans 16 amino acids. V was clipped by 1 base and J by 5 bases; unmatched bases: 10. Germline values: CDR1 LNHNV, CDR2 YYDKDF (reference sequence). CDR3 protein: CATSRGSGPTRETQYF. The CDR3 DNA sequence: TGTGCCACCAGCAGAGGTAGCGGGCCCACTCGGGAGACCCAGTACTTC.